This is a list of T cell receptor beta chains from one sample in a study of regulatory T cells in long-lasting Graves disease. Via MiXCR, TCRdb re-called the multiplex PCR reads, giving one row per CDR3 protein. Among hundreds of thousands of distinct CDR3 sequences listed, around 15% were seen once. Specimen: peripheral blood mononuclear cells (PBMCs), collected at new diagnosis, from a patient treated with antithyroid drugs. The receptors were sampled from a female donor with Graves disease. CDR3s include the opening cysteine and the closing phenylalanine or tryptophan. Each record gives: D gene, clone size, J gene, V gene, CDR3 DNA, CDR3 protein. D genes are given only for firm matches. Part of the rows lack a size; the others show once, few, many or a class for expanded clones.

d_gene: -
abundance: many
j_gene: TRBJ2-3
v_gene: TRBV5-4
CDR3nt: TGTGCCAGCAGCTTTGACGGCTTAAGCACAGATACGCAGTATTTT
CDR3aa: CASSFDGLSTDTQYF

d_gene: -
abundance: -
j_gene: TRBJ2-4
v_gene: TRBV12-3/TRBV12-4
CDR3nt: TGTGCCAGCAGTCCGACGGGCCCCGCCAAAAACATTCAGTACTTC
CDR3aa: CASSPTGPAKNIQYF

d_gene: -
abundance: many
j_gene: TRBJ2-7
v_gene: TRBV30
CDR3nt: TGTGCCTGGGGCCGCCAGTACCAGACAGACCTTTCTGGTGAGCAGTACTTC
CDR3aa: CAWGRQYQTDLSGEQYF

d_gene: TRBD2
abundance: many
j_gene: TRBJ2-3
v_gene: TRBV5-4
CDR3nt: TGTGCCAGCAGCTTGTTGTCACCGGGGACTAGCGGGAGGGCCACAGATACGCAGTATTTT
CDR3aa: CASSLLSPGTSGRATDTQYF

d_gene: -
abundance: few
j_gene: TRBJ1-2
v_gene: TRBV28
CDR3nt: TGTGCCAGCAGTGCCCCGAGGGCATCTCGCACAGGCTACACCTTC
CDR3aa: CASSAPRASRTGYTF

d_gene: TRBD1
abundance: many
j_gene: TRBJ2-5
v_gene: TRBV6-2/TRBV6-3
CDR3nt: TGTGCCAGCAGAGACAGGGGGCGAGTTGAGACCCAGTACTTC
CDR3aa: CASRDRGRVETQYF

d_gene: TRBD2
abundance: -
j_gene: TRBJ2-3
v_gene: TRBV20-1
CDR3nt: TGCAGTGCTAGCCCTAAAAGAAAGCGGGGCGCCTATGGCACAGATACGCAGTATTTT
CDR3aa: CSASPKRKRGAYGTDTQYF

d_gene: TRBD1
abundance: many
j_gene: TRBJ2-7
v_gene: TRBV20-1
CDR3nt: TGCAGTGCTTCCGGGACAGGGTCCTCCTACGAGCAGTACTTC
CDR3aa: CSASGTGSSYEQYF

d_gene: TRBD2
abundance: -
j_gene: TRBJ2-7
v_gene: TRBV12-3/TRBV12-4
CDR3nt: TGTGCCAGCAGTGGATTACTAGCGGGAGGGCCGACATACGAGCAGTACTTC
CDR3aa: CASSGLLAGGPTYEQYF

d_gene: -
abundance: many
j_gene: TRBJ2-7
v_gene: TRBV20-1
CDR3nt: TGCAGTGCTAGAGGGCTTGGGGGAGGATACGAGCAGTACTTC
CDR3aa: CSARGLGGGYEQYF

d_gene: TRBD2
abundance: -
j_gene: TRBJ2-3
v_gene: TRBV28
CDR3nt: TGTGCCAGCAGTTTCCCACAGCGGGAGGGCCGCGGGATAGATACGCAGTATTTT
CDR3aa: CASSFPQREGRGIDTQYF

d_gene: TRBD1
abundance: few
j_gene: TRBJ1-2
v_gene: TRBV10-3
CDR3nt: TGTGCCATCAGTTACGGGACAGGGGACTATGGCTACACCTTC
CDR3aa: CAISYGTGDYGYTF

d_gene: TRBD2
abundance: few
j_gene: TRBJ2-5
v_gene: TRBV7-9
CDR3nt: TGTGCCAGCAGCCCGGGGGGGACGGAGACCCAGTACTTC
CDR3aa: CASSPGGTETQYF

d_gene: TRBD1
abundance: many
j_gene: TRBJ2-1
v_gene: TRBV9
CDR3nt: TGTGCCAGCAGCGTAGTGGGACAGGGAAGCTCCTACAATGAGCAGTTCTTC
CDR3aa: CASSVVGQGSSYNEQFF

d_gene: -
abundance: few
j_gene: TRBJ1-5
v_gene: TRBV7-9
CDR3nt: TGTGCCAGCAGCTTTGGGCGGCAGCCCCAGCATTTT
CDR3aa: CASSFGRQPQHF

d_gene: TRBD1
abundance: -
j_gene: TRBJ2-3
v_gene: TRBV5-1
CDR3nt: TGCGCCAGCAGAACGGACAGGGCAGGAGATACGCAGTATTTT
CDR3aa: CASRTDRAGDTQYF

d_gene: TRBD1
abundance: many
j_gene: TRBJ2-2
v_gene: TRBV12-3/TRBV12-4
CDR3nt: TGTGCCAGCAGTTCGGGACAGGAGGTCGTAATCGGGGAGCTGTTTTTT
CDR3aa: CASSSGQEVVIGELFF

d_gene: -
abundance: few
j_gene: TRBJ2-1
v_gene: TRBV19
CDR3nt: TGTGCCAGTAGTATTCGACAGTTCGACAATGAGCAGTTCTTC
CDR3aa: CASSIRQFDNEQFF

d_gene: -
abundance: many
j_gene: TRBJ2-3
v_gene: TRBV5-1
CDR3nt: TGCGCCAGCAGATTGGGCCGGGACCAGGTCGGAGATACGCAGTATTTT
CDR3aa: CASRLGRDQVGDTQYF

d_gene: -
abundance: many
j_gene: TRBJ2-7
v_gene: TRBV11-2
CDR3nt: TGTGCCAGCAGCTTAGGCGGGTATGCCTACGAGCAGTACTTC
CDR3aa: CASSLGGYAYEQYF

d_gene: -
abundance: many
j_gene: TRBJ1-2
v_gene: TRBV20-1
CDR3nt: TGCAGTGCAGAGGACAGAAGAGCCTATGGCTACACCTTC
CDR3aa: CSAEDRRAYGYTF

d_gene: -
abundance: many
j_gene: TRBJ2-7
v_gene: TRBV7-2
CDR3nt: TGTGCCAGCAGCTTATCCGACTGGAGCTCCTACGAGCAGTACTTC
CDR3aa: CASSLSDWSSYEQYF

d_gene: -
abundance: few
j_gene: TRBJ2-5
v_gene: TRBV5-1
CDR3nt: TGCGCCAGCAGCTTACACAGGCGAGAGACCCAGTACTTC
CDR3aa: CASSLHRRETQYF

d_gene: TRBD1
abundance: many
j_gene: TRBJ2-1
v_gene: TRBV7-9
CDR3nt: TGTGCCAGCGAGGGGGCGGGCACCTACAATGAGCAGTTCTTC
CDR3aa: CASEGAGTYNEQFF

d_gene: TRBD1
abundance: -
j_gene: TRBJ1-2
v_gene: TRBV28
CDR3nt: TGTGCCAGCAGTTCCGGGGGACAGGGGGATAACTATGGCTACACCTTC
CDR3aa: CASSSGGQGDNYGYTF

d_gene: -
abundance: -
j_gene: TRBJ2-1
v_gene: TRBV3-1
CDR3nt: TGTGCCAGCAGCCAACTAGTACAGGGGGGGACCTCGTACAATGAGCAGTTCTTC
CDR3aa: CASSQLVQGGTSYNEQFF